Below, 18 T cell receptor beta chains from the same sample are listed, as sequenced in a study of T cells in localized non-small cell lung cancer. The repertoire was sequenced with immunoSEQ multiplex PCR; TCRdb's copy has only in-frame clones and lacks some. In the table there are roughly 40,000 clones, 81% of which are singletons. The sequencing used peripheral blood mononuclear cells, collected before any cancer treatment. The receptors originated from a male donor aged 60 or over with stage II lung adenocarcinoma.

J is TRBJ2-4 and V is TRBV6-4; no reliable D call. The CDR3 length is 14 residues. Germline V lookup: CDR1 MRHNA, CDR2 SNTAGT. Trimming stripped 5 bases from V and 0 bases from J, with 8 bases between. CDR3 amino acids: CASSPDGAKNIQYF. The CDR3 DNA reads TGTGCCAGCAGTCCTGACGGAGCCAAAAACATTCAGTACTTC.

This chain links TRBV4-1 with TRBJ2-1; D perhaps matches TRBD1 (8 bases). The length of the CDR3 is 16 residues. Germline lookup yields CDR1 MGHRA and CDR2 YSYEKL. Trimming stripped 3 bases from V and 4 bases from J, with 16 bases between. CDR3 residues: CASSQADRDYYNEQFF. The CDR3 DNA reads TGCGCCAGCAGCCAGGCGGACAGGGACTATTACAATGAGCAGTTCTTC.

This clone has a single count. This chain links TRBV4-3 with TRBJ2-1; D remains ambiguous. CDR1 and CDR2 (germline): LGHNA, YSLEER. The CDR3 length is 17 residues. The V end lost 1 base, the J end lost 1 base, and 14 bases lay between the germline ends. CDR3 amino acids: CASSQGNLAGSYNEQFF. The CDR3, as DNA: TGCGCCAGCAGCCAAGGGAACTTGGCCGGATCCTACAATGAGCAGTTCTTC.

The CDR3 DNA follows: TGTGCCAGCAGCTCCGGGCACACTGAAGCTTTCTTT. Translated, it gives CASSSGHTEAFF. The gene calls are TRBV7-2 and TRBJ1-1; D remains ambiguous. V dropped 4 bases and J dropped 3 bases, with 6 bases sitting between them. CDR3 size: 12 residues. In germline, CDR1 is SGHTA, CDR2 FQGNSA. Full variable domain (outside the CDR3, taken from reference TRBV7-2 and TRBJ1-1): GAGVSQSPSNKVTEKGKDVELRCDPISGHTALYWYRQSLGQGLEFLIYFQGNSAPDKSGLPSDRFSAERTGGSVSTLTIQRTQQEDSAVYLCASSSGHTEAFFGQGTRLTVV.

The V and J genes are TRBV6-5 and TRBJ1-2, with D perhaps TRBD1 (6 bases). The CDR3 spans 14 residues. Trimming stripped 3 bases from V and 10 bases from J, with 18 bases between. Germline CDR1 MNHEY, CDR2 SVGAGI. As DNA, the CDR3 is TGTGCCAGCAGTTATACAGGGTCGCCACCCTTCTACACCTTC. Its translation: CASSYTGSPPFYTF.

The gene calls are TRBV11-2 and TRBJ1-5; D not certain. Germline CDR1 and CDR2: SGHAT and FQNNGV. The CDR3 loop spans 13 amino acids. Trimming removed 4 bases from V and 4 bases from J, with 8 bases in between. For the CDR3, the DNA is TGTGCCAGCAGCTCACAGCCGAATCAGCCCCAGCATTTT. Translated: CASSSQPNQPQHF.

The CDR3 region has the DNA TGTGCCAGCAGTGTGGGGACAGGGGGGAGGATCGATGGCTACACCTTC. Amino acids: CASSVGTGGRIDGYTF. The chain uses TRBV2 and TRBJ1-2, with TRBD1 identical over 11 bases. Germline V CDR1 and CDR2: SNHLY, FYNNEI. The CDR3 sequence is 16 residues long. Trimming took 4 bases from V and 6 from J; bases not matched to a gene: 10.

This chain joins TRBV5-1 and TRBJ1-2, with D possibly being TRBD1 (5 bases). In germline, CDR1 is SGHRS, CDR2 YFSETQ. CDR3 length: 15 amino acids. The ends were cut back, 4 bases at V and 5 bases at J, with 18 bases in the middle. CDR3 nucleotides: TGCGCCAGCAGCCCTGGGACCGCTAGAGGGTATGGCTACACCTTC. This gives the protein CASSPGTARGYGYTF.

V and J are TRBV5-1 and TRBJ1-3; no firm D call. Germline loops: CDR1 SGHRS, CDR2 YFSETQ. This CDR3 comprises 15 residues. The V gene lost 2 bases and the J gene lost 8 bases, with 17 bases spanning the gap. CDR3 in DNA: TGCGCCAGCAGCTTCACCGACTCTCCGGGGTACACCATATATTTT. Translation gives CASSFTDSPGYTIYF. Variable domain in full (rest from reference TRBV5-1 and TRBJ1-3): KAGVTQTPRYLIKTRGQQVTLSCSPISGHRSVSWYQQTPGQGLQFLFEYFSETQRNKGNFPGRFSGRQFSNSRSEMNVSTLELGDSALYLCASSFTDSPGYTIYFGEGSWLTVV.

This chain connects TRBV14 to TRBJ1-2; D unresolved. Per the germline V gene, CDR1 is SGHDN and CDR2 is FVKESK. Trimming removed 1 base from V and 10 bases from J, with 13 bases in between. The CDR3 contains 13 residues. Here the CDR3 reads CASSQGVKGTYTF. The CDR3 DNA reads TGTGCCAGCAGCCAAGGGGTAAAAGGCACCTACACCTTC.

The rearrangement links TRBV6-1 to TRBJ2-5, with 10 bases that match TRBD2. V was clipped by 5 bases and J by 4 bases; unmatched bases: 7. CDR3 size: 15 residues. Per the germline V gene, CDR1 is MNHNS and CDR2 is SASEGT. The CDR3 sequence: CASSSYPSGGETQYF. For the CDR3, the DNA is TGTGCCAGCAGTTCTTACCCTAGCGGGGGAGAGACCCAGTACTTC.

The chain couples TRBV6-1 to TRBJ1-2; no clear D gene. This CDR3 region has 15 residues. V lost 1 base and J lost 4, with 13 bases in between. CDR1 is MNHNS, CDR2 SASEGT, per germline. The CDR3 is CASSEGSAGIYGYTF. The DNA for the CDR3 is TGTGCCAGCAGTGAAGGGTCGGCTGGGATCTATGGCTACACCTTC.

The rearrangement links TRBV29-1 to TRBJ2-1; D uncertain. Trimming took 5 bases from V and 4 from J, leaving 6 bases between them. This CDR3 is built from 11 residues. Germline-derived CDR1 and CDR2 are SQVTM and ANQGSEA. The CDR3 DNA is TGCAGCGTTCTGCGGTACAATGAGCAGTTCTTC. It translates to CSVLRYNEQFF.

The genes are TRBV4-1 and TRBJ1-5, with D perhaps matching TRBD1 (6 bases). This CDR3 is 17 amino acids long. Germline CDR1 is MGHRA and CDR2 is YSYEKL. Between the trimmed V and J ends, which lost 0 bases and 6 bases, there was a span of 18 bases. As DNA, the CDR3 is TGCGCCAGCAGCCAAGAAGGGGGACGCGGGGGAGGTCAGCCCCAGCATTTT. This sequence encodes CASSQEGGRGGGQPQHF.

The rearrangement links TRBV10-3 to TRBJ1-4; D call uncertain. The CDR3 runs to 14 residues. Germline V gives CDR1 ENHRY, CDR2 SYGVKD. The V and J ends lost 3 bases and 2 bases respectively, with 7 bases between them. For the CDR3, the DNA is TGTGCCATCAGTGAAAGGGCCACTAATGAAAAACTGTTTTTT. Its protein product is CAISERATNEKLFF.

Written as DNA, the CDR3 is TGTGCCAGCAGCTGGGGGGACCGGGACAGACTTAATGAAAAACTGTTTTTT. This gives the protein CASSWGDRDRLNEKLFF. The V call is TRBV5-6, the J call TRBJ1-4; 7 positions match TRBD1. The V segment lost 3 bases and the J segment 4 bases; nucleotides outside the gene matches: 12. The germline gives CDR1 SGHDT, CDR2 YYEEEE. The CDR3 runs to 17 residues.

The rearrangement uses TRBV7-2 and TRBJ1-1, with 8 bases identical to TRBD1. CDR3 length equals 16 residues. J gave up 1 base and V 5 bases, and 9 bases lay outside the gene matches. Looked up from germline, CDR1 is SGHTA and CDR2 is FQGNSA. DNA of the CDR3: TGTGCCAGCAGCCCCCACGCGACAGGGGCGAACACTGAAGCTTTCTTT. It is translated as CASSPHATGANTEAFF.

This rearrangement joins TRBV5-1 to TRBJ2-4; the match to TRBD2 covers 9 bases. The germline V gene has CDR1 SGHRS and CDR2 YFSETQ. V trimming: 1 base; J trimming: 11 bases; junction bases outside the gene matches: 10. CDR3 size: 15 residues. CDR3 sequence: CASSLSGRHSGVQYF. CDR3 bases: TGCGCCAGCAGCTTGAGCGGGAGGCACTCTGGGGTTCAGTACTTC. Complete variable domain (other parts from reference TRBV5-1 and TRBJ2-4): KAGVTQTPRYLIKTRGQQVTLSCSPISGHRSVSWYQQTPGQGLQFLFEYFSETQRNKGNFPGRFSGRQFSNSRSEMNVSTLELGDSALYLCASSLSGRHSGVQYFGAGTRLSVL.